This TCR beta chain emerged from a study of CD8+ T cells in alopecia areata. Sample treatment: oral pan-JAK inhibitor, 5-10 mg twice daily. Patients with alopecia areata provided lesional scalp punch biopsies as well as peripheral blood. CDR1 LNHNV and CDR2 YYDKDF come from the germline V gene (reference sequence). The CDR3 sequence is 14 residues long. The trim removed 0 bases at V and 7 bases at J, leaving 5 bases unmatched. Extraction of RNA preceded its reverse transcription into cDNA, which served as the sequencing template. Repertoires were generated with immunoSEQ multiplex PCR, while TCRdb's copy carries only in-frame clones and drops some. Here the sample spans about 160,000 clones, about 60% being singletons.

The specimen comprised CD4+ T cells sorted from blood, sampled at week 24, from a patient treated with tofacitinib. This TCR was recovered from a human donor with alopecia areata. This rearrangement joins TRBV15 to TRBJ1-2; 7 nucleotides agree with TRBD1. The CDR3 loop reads CATSRETGVGGYTF. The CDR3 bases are TGTGCCACCAGCAGAGAAACAGGGGTCGGTGGCTACACCTTC.